What follows are 10 T cell receptor beta chains derived from one specimen sequenced in a study of shared clonotypes between healthy human individuals. The method was immunoSEQ multiplex PCR; TCRdb's version includes in-frame clones alone and lacks a portion of them. The sample carries some 2 million clones, about 95% recorded once. Naivety among CD8 cells was defined by CD45RO negativity and positive CCR7 selection, thereby excluding terminally differentiated effector memory CD45RA+ cells. Sample: naive CD8+ T cells sorted from blood. Source of these receptors: a man aged 18 to 30 in good health.

CDR3 DNA: TGCGCCAGCAGCCTAGACCGGCGGTACAATGAGCAGTTCTTC. Translated, it gives CASSLDRRYNEQFF. The chain carries TRBV4-1 and TRBJ2-1; D is undetermined. V shed 4 bases and J shed 4 bases, with 11 bases lying between them. CDR1 and CDR2 from the germline V gene are MGHRA and YSYEKL. CDR3 length equals 14 residues.

The genes are TRBV2 and TRBJ2-7, with D unclear. Germline CDR1 and CDR2: SNHLY and FYNNEI. V was clipped by 3 bases and J by 3 bases, with 12 bases between them. CDR3 size: 14 residues. CDR3 sequence: CASSEYEGNYEQYF. CDR3 coding DNA: TGTGCCAGCAGTGAGTACGAAGGGAACTACGAGCAGTACTTC. Combining the CDR3 with reference TRBV2 and TRBJ2-7 gives the whole variable domain EPEVTQTPSHQVTQMGQEVILRCVPISNHLYFYWYRQILGQKVEFLVSFYNNEISEKSEIFDDQFSVERPDGSNFTLKIRSTKLEDSAMYFCASSEYEGNYEQYFGPGTRLTVT.

The chain has TRBV29-1 and TRBJ2-1, with 14 bases fitting TRBD2. With V trimmed by 7 bases and J by 5 bases, 7 bases remained unmatched. CDR3 length: 15 amino acids. CDR1 SQVTM and CDR2 ANQGSEA come from the germline V gene. CDR3 protein: CSAIMGLAGDNEQFF. The CDR3 coding sequence is TGCAGCGCTATAATGGGACTAGCGGGAGACAATGAGCAGTTCTTC.

The chain is built from TRBV10-1 and TRBJ1-5, with TRBD1 matching 7 bases. V trimming: 7 bases; J trimming: 5 bases; junction bases outside the gene matches: 5. This CDR3 contains 13 residues. Germline CDR1 WNHNN, CDR2 SYGVQD (reference sequence). CDR3 bases: TGCGCCAGCAAAGAAGGGGGCTATCAGCCCCAGCATTTT. Amino acid sequence: CASKEGGYQPQHF.

The chain carries TRBV6-4 and TRBJ2-5; weak D call: TRBD2 (5 bases). The V and J ends lost 7 bases and 2 bases respectively, with 8 bases between them. The CDR3 is 12 amino acids. The germline V gene has CDR1 MRHNA and CDR2 SNTAGT. In DNA, the CDR3 is TGTGCCAGCATCCGGGGACAAGAGACCCAGTACTTC. It specifies CASIRGQETQYF.

This chain links TRBV15 with TRBJ2-7; 8 bases line up with TRBD2. Germline values: CDR1 LNHNV, CDR2 YYDKDF (reference sequence). V shed 3 bases, J shed 1 base, and the junction held 11 bases outside the gene matches. The CDR3 extends over 17 amino acids. CDR3 loop: CATSSYAGTSYSYEQYF. CDR3 coding DNA: TGTGCCACCAGCAGTTATGCCGGGACTAGTTATTCCTACGAGCAGTACTTC.

The chain is built from TRBV6-5 and TRBJ2-7; no definite D call. CDR3 size: 14 residues. Germline V gene data show CDR1 as MNHEY and CDR2 as SVGAGI. V was cut by 6 bases and J by 0 bases, with 12 bases left in between. CDR3 protein: CASSPQQSSYEQYF. The CDR3 DNA reads as TGTGCCAGCAGCCCTCAACAGAGCTCCTACGAGCAGTACTTC.

The chain joins TRBV7-9 to TRBJ2-7; tentatively, D is TRBD1 or TRBD2 (5 bases each). Per the germline V gene, CDR1 is SEHNR and CDR2 is FQNEAQ (reference sequence). The V end lost 2 bases, the J end lost 2 bases, and 13 bases lay between the germline ends. This CDR3 has 15 residues. CDR3 in amino acids: CASSLNWDDPYEQYF. In nucleotides, the CDR3 is TGTGCCAGCAGCTTAAACTGGGACGATCCCTACGAGCAGTACTTC.

Regarding this clone: The sample carries other DNA sequences with the same CDR3. This chain joins TRBV2 and TRBJ2-7, with D perhaps TRBD2 (6 bases). The CDR3 length is 14 residues. CDR1 SNHLY and CDR2 FYNNEI come from the germline V gene. V gave up 2 bases and J gave up 0 bases, with 8 bases separating them. Here the CDR3 reads CASSETGSSYEQYF. CDR3 bases: TGTGCCAGCAGTGAAACCGGGAGCTCCTACGAGCAGTACTTC.

V is TRBV4-1 and J is TRBJ2-3; possible D gene TRBD2, 6 bases. The CDR3 has 14 amino acids. V was shortened by 1 base and J by 5 bases, with 10 bases between the two germline ends. Germline CDR1 is MGHRA and CDR2 is YSYEKL. In DNA, the CDR3 is TGCGCCAGCAGCCAAGTGAGCGGGCGAGATACGCAGTATTTT. Its protein is CASSQVSGRDTQYF.